This T cell receptor beta chain is drawn from a study of T cells after yellow fever vaccination. This CDR3 spans 16 amino acids. The V gene's germline CDR1 is SGHRS and CDR2 YFSETQ. V lost 0 bases and J lost 6; bases outside the gene matches: 11. TCRdb ran MiXCR on the 5' RACE reads and lists one entry per CDR3 protein. The sample contains some 68,000 distinct CDR3 sequences, approximately 7% of which appear only once. Sample: CD8+ T cells sorted from PBMCs, taken 45 days after the first yellow fever vaccination. The receptor's source is a man younger than 30 who received the YFV17D yellow fever vaccine. This chain links TRBV5-1 with TRBJ1-2, with 7 nucleotides matching TRBD1. CDR3 DNA sequence: TGCGCCAGCAGCTTGGCGGACCCGACAGGGACCGATGGCTACACCTTC. Translation gives CASSLADPTGTDGYTF.